This TCR beta chain was sequenced in a study of CD8+CD57+ T cells in acquired aplastic anemia. All patients picked for sequencing had shown, by flow cytometry, an expansion of CD8+CD57+ cells. Genomic DNA was employed as the template in profiling TCR beta VDJ and CDR3. TCRdb itself ran the reads through MiXCR, one entry per CDR3 protein. The table shows 100,000 to 150,000 distinct CDR3 sequences, with about 40% occurring only once. Findings of the study overall: Patients and controls turned out to have 25 to 35 CD8+ CDR3 sequences in common.

This clonotype was picked up one time. As yet, its antigen is unknown. The receptor was derived from a human donor with aplastic anemia. The sample comprised sorted CD4+, CD8+, or CD8+CD57+ T cells (not recorded which) from PBMCs.

DNA for the CDR3: TGCAGTGCTAGGTGGGGGGGGGGCATGGGCAATCAGCCCCAGCATTTT. Translation: CSARWGGGMGNQPQHF. This chain uses TRBV29-1 with TRBJ1-5; weak D call: TRBD1 (6 bases). CDR1 is SQVTM and CDR2 is ANQGSEA in the germline V gene. The CDR3 is 16 residues long.